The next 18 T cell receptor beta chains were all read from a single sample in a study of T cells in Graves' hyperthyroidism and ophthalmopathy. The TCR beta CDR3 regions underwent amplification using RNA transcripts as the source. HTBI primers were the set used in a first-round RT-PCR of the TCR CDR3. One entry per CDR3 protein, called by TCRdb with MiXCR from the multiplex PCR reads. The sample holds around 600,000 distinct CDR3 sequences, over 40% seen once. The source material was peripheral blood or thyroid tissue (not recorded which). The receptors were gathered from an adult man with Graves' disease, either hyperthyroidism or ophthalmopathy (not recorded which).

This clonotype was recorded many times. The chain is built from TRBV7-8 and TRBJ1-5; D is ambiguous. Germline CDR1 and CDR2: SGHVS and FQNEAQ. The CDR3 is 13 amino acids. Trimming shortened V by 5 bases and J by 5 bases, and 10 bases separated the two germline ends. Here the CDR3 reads CASSPHGDQPQHF. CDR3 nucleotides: TGTGCCAGCAGCCCCCACGGGGATCAGCCCCAGCATTTT.

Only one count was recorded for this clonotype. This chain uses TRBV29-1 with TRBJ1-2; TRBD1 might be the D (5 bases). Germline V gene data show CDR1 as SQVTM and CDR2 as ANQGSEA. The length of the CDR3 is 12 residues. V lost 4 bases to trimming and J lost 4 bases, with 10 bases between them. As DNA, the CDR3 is TGCAGCGTTGCAGGGACGGCCTATGGCTACACCTTC. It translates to CSVAGTAYGYTF.

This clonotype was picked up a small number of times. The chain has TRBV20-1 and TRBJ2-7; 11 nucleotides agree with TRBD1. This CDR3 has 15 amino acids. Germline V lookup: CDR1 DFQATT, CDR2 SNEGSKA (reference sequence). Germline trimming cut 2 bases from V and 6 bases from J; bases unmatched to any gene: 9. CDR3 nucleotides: TGCAGTGCTAGAATGGACAGGGGGCGGTTGTCCGAGCAGTACTTC. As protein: CSARMDRGRLSEQYF.

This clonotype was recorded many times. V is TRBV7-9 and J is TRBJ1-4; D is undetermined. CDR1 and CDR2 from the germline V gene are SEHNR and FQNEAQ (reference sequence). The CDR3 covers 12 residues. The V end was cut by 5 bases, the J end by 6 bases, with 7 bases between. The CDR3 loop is CASSLLYEKLFF. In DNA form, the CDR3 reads TGTGCCAGCAGCCTGCTTTATGAAAAACTGTTTTTT.

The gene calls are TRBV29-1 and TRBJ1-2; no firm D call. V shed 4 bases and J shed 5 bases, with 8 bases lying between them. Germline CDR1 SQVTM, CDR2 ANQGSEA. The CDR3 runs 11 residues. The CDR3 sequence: CSVGRDYGYTF. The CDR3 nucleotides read TGCAGCGTTGGACGGGATTATGGCTACACCTTC.

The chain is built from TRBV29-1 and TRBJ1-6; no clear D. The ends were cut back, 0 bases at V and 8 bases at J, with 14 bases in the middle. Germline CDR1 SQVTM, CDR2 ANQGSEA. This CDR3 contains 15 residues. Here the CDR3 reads CSVEDRKGIDSPLHF. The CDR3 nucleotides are TGCAGCGTTGAAGATCGGAAAGGGATCGATTCACCCCTCCACTTT.

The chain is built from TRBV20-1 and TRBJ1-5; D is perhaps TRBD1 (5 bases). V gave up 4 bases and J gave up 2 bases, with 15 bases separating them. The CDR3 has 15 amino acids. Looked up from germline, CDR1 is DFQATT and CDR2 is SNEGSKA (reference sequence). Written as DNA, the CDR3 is TGCAGTGCTACCCGGGGAGGGGAGCGCAATCAGCCCCAGCATTTT. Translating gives CSATRGGERNQPQHF.

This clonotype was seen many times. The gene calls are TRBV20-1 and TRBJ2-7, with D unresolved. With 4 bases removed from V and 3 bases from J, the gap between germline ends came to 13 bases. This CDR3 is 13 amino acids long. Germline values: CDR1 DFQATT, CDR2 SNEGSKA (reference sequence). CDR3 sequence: CSATGQDRYEQYF. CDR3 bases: TGCAGTGCTACAGGCCAGGATCGCTACGAGCAGTACTTC.

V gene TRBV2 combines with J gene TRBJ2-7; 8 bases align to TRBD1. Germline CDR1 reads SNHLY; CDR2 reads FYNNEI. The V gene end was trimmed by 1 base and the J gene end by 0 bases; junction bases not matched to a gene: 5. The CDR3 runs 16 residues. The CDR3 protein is CASSEVRTGSSYEQYF. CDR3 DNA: TGTGCCAGCAGTGAAGTGAGGACAGGGTCCTCCTACGAGCAGTACTTC. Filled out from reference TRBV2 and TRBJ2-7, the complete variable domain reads EPEVTQTPSHQVTQMGQEVILRCVPISNHLYFYWYRQILGQKVEFLVSFYNNEISEKSEIFDDQFSVERPDGSNFTLKIRSTKLEDSAMYFCASSEVRTGSSYEQYFGPGTRLTVT.

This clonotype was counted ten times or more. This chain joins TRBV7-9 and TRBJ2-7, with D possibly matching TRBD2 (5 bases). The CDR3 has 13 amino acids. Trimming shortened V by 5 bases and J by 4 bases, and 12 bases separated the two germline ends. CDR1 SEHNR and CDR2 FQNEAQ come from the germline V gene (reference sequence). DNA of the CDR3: TGTGCCAGCAGCCAAGAGAGGGATTACGAGCAGTACTTC. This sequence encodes CASSQERDYEQYF. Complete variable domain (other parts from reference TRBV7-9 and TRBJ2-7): DTGVSQNPRHKITKRGQNVTFRCDPISEHNRLYWYRQTLGQGPEFLTYFQNEAQLEKSRLLSDRFSAERPKGSFSTLEIQRTEQGDSAMYLCASSQERDYEQYFGPGTRLTVT.

Written as DNA, the CDR3 is TGCGCCAGCGCCAGGGCCACGACGGGAGAGACCCAGTACTTC. Its translation is CASARATTGETQYF. The rearrangement uses TRBV5-1 and TRBJ2-5; possible D gene TRBD1, 5 bases. CDR3 length: 14 amino acids. The germline gives CDR1 SGHRS, CDR2 YFSETQ. V was trimmed by 7 bases and J by 4 bases, leaving 17 bases between them.

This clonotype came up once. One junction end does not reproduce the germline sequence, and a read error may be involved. DNA of the CDR3: TGTGCCAGCAGCCTAGTACCGGAAGGACCGGGGGAGCTGTACTTC. This translates into CASSLVPEGPGELYF. The rearrangement uses TRBV7-9 and TRBJ2-7; D might be TRBD2 (6 bases). The CDR3 runs 15 residues. CDR1 and CDR2 from the germline V gene are SEHNR and FQNEAQ (reference sequence). The full variable domain, its missing parts supplied by reference TRBV7-9 and TRBJ2-7, is DTGVSQNPRHKITKRGQNVTFRCDPISEHNRLYWYRQTLGQGPEFLTYFQNEAQLEKSRLLSDRFSAERPKGSFSTLEIQRTEQGDSAMYLCASSLVPEGPGELYFGPGTRLTVT.

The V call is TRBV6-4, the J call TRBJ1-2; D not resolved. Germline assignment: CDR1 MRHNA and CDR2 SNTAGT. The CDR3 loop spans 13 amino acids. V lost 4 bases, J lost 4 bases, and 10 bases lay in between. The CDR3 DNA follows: TGTGCCAGCAGTGCCTCGACGGTCTATGGCTACACCTTC. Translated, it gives CASSASTVYGYTF.

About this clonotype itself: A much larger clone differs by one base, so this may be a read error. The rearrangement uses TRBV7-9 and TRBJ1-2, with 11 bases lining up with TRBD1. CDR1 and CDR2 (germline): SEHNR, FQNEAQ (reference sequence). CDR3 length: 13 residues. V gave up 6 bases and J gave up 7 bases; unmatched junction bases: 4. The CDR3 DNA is TGTGCCAGCAGAACCGGGACAGGGGGTGGCTACACCTTC. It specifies CASRTGTGGGYTF. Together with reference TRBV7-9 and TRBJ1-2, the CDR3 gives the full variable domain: DTGVSQNPRHKITKRGQNVTFRCDPISEHNRLYWYRQTLGQGPEFLTYFQNEAQLEKSRLLSDRFSAERPKGSFSTLEIQRTEQGDSAMYLCASRTGTGGGYTFGSGTRLTVV.

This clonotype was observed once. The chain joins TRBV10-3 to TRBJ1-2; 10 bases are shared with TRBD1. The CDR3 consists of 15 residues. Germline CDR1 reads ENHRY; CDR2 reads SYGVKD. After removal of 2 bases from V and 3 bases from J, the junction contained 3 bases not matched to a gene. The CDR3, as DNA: TGTGCCATCAGTGAGAAGACAGGGGGCGACTATGGCTACACCTTC. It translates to CAISEKTGGDYGYTF.

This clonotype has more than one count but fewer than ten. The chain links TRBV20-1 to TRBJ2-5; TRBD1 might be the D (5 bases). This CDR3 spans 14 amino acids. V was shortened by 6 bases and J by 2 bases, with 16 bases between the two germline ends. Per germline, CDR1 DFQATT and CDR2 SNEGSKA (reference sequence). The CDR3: CSAQERLDQETQYF. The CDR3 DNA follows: TGCAGTGCACAGGAGCGATTAGATCAAGAGACCCAGTACTTC.

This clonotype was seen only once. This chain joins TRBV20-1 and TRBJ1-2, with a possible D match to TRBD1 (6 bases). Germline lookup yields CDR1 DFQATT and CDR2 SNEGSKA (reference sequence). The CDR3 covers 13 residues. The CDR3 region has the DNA TGCAGCCCAGAGGGGGGGGCAATATATGGCTACACCTTC. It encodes CSPEGGAIYGYTF.

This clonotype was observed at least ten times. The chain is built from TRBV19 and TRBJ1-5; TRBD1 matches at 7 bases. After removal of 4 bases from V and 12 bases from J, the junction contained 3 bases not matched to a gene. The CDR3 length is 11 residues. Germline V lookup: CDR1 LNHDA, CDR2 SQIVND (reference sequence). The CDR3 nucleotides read TGTGCCAGTAGTAAGGGGGCCTACCAGCATTTT. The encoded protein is CASSKGAYQHF.